The 20 T cell receptor beta chains given below trace back to one sample, sequenced in a study of blood T cell repertoires in COVID-19. Profiling relied on immunoSEQ multiplex PCR, and the TCRdb table lists in-frame clones only, not all of them. Of roughly 190,000 clones listed, about 85% are singletons. The sample comprised peripheral blood. Source of these receptors: a man aged 60 to 75 with active or convalescent COVID-19.

In the case of this clone: Other DNA sequences from this sample encode an identical CDR3 as well. The gene calls are TRBV6-1 and TRBJ1-3; D call uncertain. The CDR3 sequence is 14 residues long. The ends were cut back, 3 bases at V and 0 bases at J, with 6 bases in the middle. Germline CDR1 reads MNHNS; CDR2 reads SASEGT. The CDR3 bases are TGTGCCAGCAGTGAGACGGGCTCTGGAAACACCATATATTTT. Its translation is CASSETGSGNTIYF.

V is TRBV9 and J is TRBJ2-3, with 11 positions matching TRBD2. J gave up 4 bases and V 0 bases, and 4 bases lay outside the gene matches. In germline, CDR1 is SGDLS, CDR2 YYNGEE. CDR3 length: 16 amino acids. The CDR3 loop is CASSVVLAGAADTQYF. CDR3 nucleotide sequence: TGTGCCAGCAGCGTAGTACTAGCGGGGGCGGCAGATACGCAGTATTTT.

The CDR3 DNA is TGTGCCAGCTCTCCGACAGGGGGCTTGGGTACTGAAGCTTTCTTT. It encodes CASSPTGGLGTEAFF. The chain recombines TRBV18 with TRBJ1-1; 10 nucleotides match TRBD1. The CDR3 has 15 amino acids. Germline loops: CDR1 KGHSH, CDR2 LQKENI. The V and J ends lost 6 bases and 5 bases, in that order; junction bases with no gene match: 9.

The chain carries TRBV7-9 and TRBJ1-4; D is unresolved. The CDR3 loop spans 15 amino acids. Germline V gene lookup returns CDR1 SEHNR and CDR2 FQNEAQ (reference sequence). Trimming removed 1 base from V and 0 bases from J, with 6 bases in between. CDR3 bases: TGTGCCAGCAGCTTAGACGGAGCAACTAATGAAAAACTGTTTTTT. This codes for CASSLDGATNEKLFF.

The chain employs TRBV5-1 and TRBJ2-7; 9 bases line up with TRBD1. Per germline, CDR1 SGHRS and CDR2 YFSETQ. The CDR3 is 15 amino acids. With 4 bases clipped from V and 4 bases from J, the junction kept 9 bases outside the gene matches. For the CDR3, the DNA is TGCGCCAGCAGCACGGGACAGGGTAACGTGTACGAGCAGTACTTC. Protein product: CASSTGQGNVYEQYF.

The V call is TRBV23-1, the J call TRBJ2-3, with D possibly being TRBD2 (5 bases). TRBV23-1 counts as an open reading frame of uncertain function. This CDR3 is built from 17 residues. Trimming removed 0 bases from V and 0 bases from J, with 13 bases in between. CDR3: CASSQSPRGTSTDTQYF. DNA for the CDR3: TGCGCCAGCAGTCAATCCCCCCGGGGTACTAGCACAGATACGCAGTATTTT.

Only a few counts were recorded for this clone. The CDR3 here is CASSLDILDTQYF. The CDR3 DNA reads TGCGCCAGCAGCTTGGATATTTTGGATACGCAGTATTTT. The chain uses TRBV5-1 and TRBJ2-3; D is undetermined. V was clipped by 0 bases and J by 6 bases, with 8 bases between them. The length of the CDR3 is 13 residues. Germline V gene data show CDR1 as SGHRS and CDR2 as YFSETQ. Together with reference TRBV5-1 and TRBJ2-3, the CDR3 gives the full variable domain: KAGVTQTPRYLIKTRGQQVTLSCSPISGHRSVSWYQQTPGQGLQFLFEYFSETQRNKGNFPGRFSGRQFSNSRSEMNVSTLELGDSALYLCASSLDILDTQYFGPGTRLTVL.

The chain uses TRBV5-1 and TRBJ1-5; the D is unclear. V was cut by 5 bases and J by 3 bases, with 9 bases left in between. Germline CDR1 is SGHRS and CDR2 is YFSETQ. CDR3 length equals 13 residues. The CDR3 loop reads CASREGSNQPQHF. As DNA, the CDR3 is TGCGCCAGCAGAGAGGGTTCCAATCAGCCCCAGCATTTT.

V gene TRBV30 combines with J gene TRBJ2-5; D unresolved. The CDR3 sequence is 12 residues long. Trimming took 4 bases from V and 2 from J, leaving 8 bases between them. CDR1 and CDR2 (germline): GTSNPN, SVGIG (reference sequence). DNA of the CDR3: TGTGCCTGGACAAAGCAACAAGAGACCCAGTACTTC. This codes for CAWTKQQETQYF.

This sequence joins TRBV19 and TRBJ1-5, with 7 bases fitting TRBD1. The CDR3 totals 13 residues. The germline CDR1 and CDR2 sequences are LNHDA and SQIVND (reference sequence). Trimming took 5 bases from V and 6 from J; bases not matched to a gene: 4. CDR3 sequence (DNA): TGTGCCAGTAGTGACAGGGCCATTCAGCCCCAGCATTTT. Amino acids: CASSDRAIQPQHF.

This clone was counted a single time. The chain employs TRBV3-1 (or the pseudogene TRBV3-2) and TRBJ1-4; unclear D gene. The germline V gene has CDR1 LGHDT and CDR2 YNNKEL (reference sequence). The CDR3 sequence is 14 residues long. With 2 bases removed from V and 4 bases from J, the gap between germline ends came to 8 bases. The CDR3 nucleotides read TGTGCCAGCAGCCAACGTAAGAGTAATGAAAAACTGTTTTTT. It codes for CASSQRKSNEKLFF.

The J gene is TRBJ1-2, the V gene TRBV2; D is possibly TRBD1 (6 bases). CDR1 is SNHLY and CDR2 is FYNNEI in the germline V gene. The CDR3 covers 13 residues. V was pared by 7 bases and J by 1 base, with 10 bases between. CDR3 residues: CASMDSNNYGYTF. In nucleotides, the CDR3 is TGTGCCAGCATGGACAGTAATAACTATGGCTACACCTTC.

This clone was seen a few times. The gene calls are TRBV5-1 and TRBJ2-7, with TRBD2 identical over 7 bases. This CDR3 is 16 amino acids long. The V gene end was trimmed by 0 bases and the J gene end by 0 bases; junction bases not matched to a gene: 6. Looked up from germline, CDR1 is SGHRS and CDR2 is YFSETQ. CDR3: CASSLVSGSSSYEQYF. The DNA for the CDR3 is TGCGCCAGCAGCTTGGTTAGCGGGTCGAGCTCCTACGAGCAGTACTTC.

CDR3 coding DNA: TGTGCCAGCAACCCCGGGGAGGCTCGAGCTAACTATGGCTACACCTTC. As protein: CASNPGEARANYGYTF. V is TRBV4-2 and J is TRBJ1-2; unclear D gene. Deletions cut 7 bases from V and 0 bases from J, with 18 bases between. CDR1 and CDR2 from the germline V gene are LGHNA and YNFKEQ. The CDR3 extends over 16 amino acids.

The chain couples TRBV7-2 to TRBJ2-5; 7 bases line up with TRBD2. CDR1 is SGHTA and CDR2 is FQGNSA in the germline V gene. J gave up 5 bases and V 2 bases, and 8 bases lay outside the gene matches. This CDR3 is built from 15 residues. CDR3 amino acids: CASSLFGGVLETQYF. CDR3 in DNA: TGTGCCAGCAGCTTATTTGGGGGGGTCCTGGAGACCCAGTACTTC.

The rearrangement links TRBV9 to TRBJ1-2; D may be TRBD1 (6 bases). Looked up from germline, CDR1 is SGDLS and CDR2 is YYNGEE. The V end lost 0 bases, the J end lost 3 bases, and 9 bases lay between the germline ends. The CDR3 consists of 14 residues. The CDR3 nucleotides read TGTGCCAGCAGCGTAGGCAGGGGAGACTATGGCTACACCTTC. Its protein product is CASSVGRGDYGYTF.

The CDR3 reads CASTGGGTEAFF. CDR3 nucleotide sequence: TGTGCCTCCACCGGGGGAGGCACTGAAGCTTTCTTT. The chain recombines TRBV24-1 with TRBJ1-1, with D possibly TRBD1 on 5 matching bases. The length of the CDR3 is 12 residues. Germline V gene data show CDR1 as KGHDR and CDR2 as SFDVKD. Trimming left V 12 bases short and J 4 bases short, with 14 bases between.

The rearrangement joins TRBV21-1 to TRBJ2-5; TRBD2, as called in the table, went unchecked against the DNA. TRBV21-1 is a known pseudogene. This CDR3 comprises 15 residues. The CDR3 region has the DNA TGTGCCAGCAGCCCACGCTTTACTAGCGGAGAGACCCAGTACTTC. It is translated as CASSPRFTSGETQYF.

The chain employs TRBV24-1 and TRBJ2-7; TRBD1 is a possible D gene (6 bases). The CDR3 runs 14 residues. The germline V and J ends were trimmed by 5 bases and 4 bases, with 14 bases remaining between them. Germline V gene sequence: CDR1 KGHDR, CDR2 SFDVKD. CDR3 sequence reads: CATSGGPGPYEQYF. In nucleotides, the CDR3 is TGTGCCACCAGTGGGGGGCCGGGACCTTACGAGCAGTACTTC.

This clone has just one count. V gene TRBV7-9 combines with J gene TRBJ2-7; no clear D. V shed 5 bases and J shed 2 bases, with 13 bases lying between them. Germline V gene sequence: CDR1 SEHNR, CDR2 FQNEAQ (reference sequence). This CDR3 region has 14 residues. CDR3 residues: CASSKPSFTYEQYF. In DNA form, the CDR3 reads TGTGCCAGCAGCAAACCTAGTTTTACCTACGAGCAGTACTTC.